Sequencing of this T cell receptor beta chain was carried out in a study of PD-1 blockade in classical Hodgkin lymphoma. Study-level findings and limits: According to reports, newly diagnosed patients had lower baseline TCR diversity than healthy donors, and relapsed/refractory patients had lower baseline TCR diversity still. There remain no defined causes for the repertoire differences, which possibly reflect disease activity or prior therapy.

Each of the patients experienced relapse following autologous stem cell transplantation, and their brentuximab vedotin exposure differed. TCRdb's copy holds only in-frame clones and misses some; the assay was immunoSEQ multiplex PCR. The sample has about 41,000 clones, about 74% seen once. A remark on this clone: The antigen is not known.

The input for sequencing was peripheral blood mononuclear cells (PBMCs), taken at baseline. This receptor was taken from a human donor with classical Hodgkin lymphoma.

The CDR3 protein is CASSGKLAGGEQYF. The CDR3 DNA follows: TGTGCCAGCAGTGGGAAACTAGCGGGAGGCGAGCAGTACTTC. V gene TRBV6-1 combines with J gene TRBJ2-7, with TRBD2 matching 12 bases. The CDR3 is 14 amino acids. With 4 bases clipped from V and 6 bases from J, the junction kept 4 bases outside the gene matches. Germline CDR1 and CDR2: MNHNS and SASEGT.